This TCR beta chain originates from a study of blood T cell repertoires in COVID-19 (dated by TCRdb to 2020 to 2021). Looking at the study overall: The collaborator samples originated in the United States, Italy and Spain and spanned the acute and convalescent phases of COVID-19. The dataset comprised deeply sampled blood TCRbeta repertoires from subjects exposed to, actively infected with, or recovered from COVID-19. Where available, HLA class I and class II types were taken from metadata supplied by the sample provider and were not determined by assay-based typing. The repertoires were released in a freely available public database meant as a resource for research on the immune response to SARS-CoV-2. Nearly every sample came with metadata listing a de-identified subject ID, COVID-19 status, age in years and sex. The samples were drawn from two sources: the first 160 participants of the ongoing ImmuneRACE study, and 1,254 subjects contributed by 6 global collaborators. The material from the prospective study consisted of cDNA or gDNA derived from T cells, B-cell-depleted T cells, or PBMCs.

The immunoSEQ Assay, a bias-controlled multiplex PCR, was used to amplify TCRbeta CDR3 regions from genomic DNA. The study's processing was this. The number of nucleated cells in each sample was estimated by amplification of reference gene primers within the assay. To quantify the absolute abundance of each unique TCRbeta CDR3 rearrangement, sequence reads were collapsed and filtered. For each sample, productive Simpson clonality was calculated by taking the square root of Simpson's diversity index across productive rearrangements. The source is immuneACCESS, and TCRdb retained only in-frame sequences with V and J called. Part of the clones is not carried over; for the studies checked, unresolved V genes explain less than half of this, and the remainder is unexplained. Clonal size and the V and J genes are those of that table, whereas D and trimming came from the DNA. The sample contains about 320,000 clones, roughly nine tenths of them found a single time. Around 10% of the sample rests with the top ten.

V ends up 5 bases short and J 1 base short, with an unmatched junction base count of 9. Based on the germline V gene (reference sequence), the CDR1 and CDR2 sequences are SEHNR and FQNEAQ. Its CDR3 holds 16 amino acids, cysteine through phenylalanine. The CDR3 DNA has 48 bases and is translated from base 1. In Seattle, one collaborating source enrolled patients while the infection was active and tracked those patients longitudinally over the course of disease. Collaborating institutions collected whole blood in K2EDTA tubes following their own protocols. For TCRbeta analysis, collaborators shipped samples as frozen whole blood, isolated PBMCs, or DNA extracted from either of those sample types. To note about this clone: Its specific antigen is unknown. The record has no base qualities; no much larger clone is one base away.

Overall results and qualifications from the work: The quantity of clinical and demographic metadata differed by source and by participant and was supplied without curation.

The TCR comes from a woman younger than 45 with COVID-19, enrolled during active disease. The rearranged chain carries TRBV7-9 and TRBJ1-1, with TRBD1 matching 8 junction bases. Sequencing was carried out using peripheral blood. This receptor carries the CDR3 CASSAWGQETNTEAFF. The DNA sequence is as follows: TGTGCCAGCAGCGCGTGGGGACAGGAGACGAACACTGAAGCTTTCTTT. Extended through the reference TRBV7-9 and TRBJ1-1 proteins, this CDR3 yields the full variable domain: DTGVSQNPRHKITKRGQNVTFRCDPISEHNRLYWYRQTLGQGPEFLTYFQNEAQLEKSRLLSDRFSAERPKGSFSTLEIQRTEQGDSAMYLCASSAWGQETNTEAFFGQGTRLTVV.